In this sample, the clone carrying this T cell receptor (beta chain) turned up a few times. Measured with immunoSEQ multiplex PCR; TCRdb has only the in-frame clones, and not every one. There are about 700,000 clones in the sample; approximately 74% occur only once, and approximately 1.8% lies in the top ten. Losses at the gene ends were 0 bases for V and 2 bases for J; bases not matched to a gene: 9. Germline values: CDR1 LNHNV, CDR2 YYDKDF (reference sequence). This CDR3 is built from 18 residues. The data stem from a study of shared clonotypes between healthy human individuals. The chain is built from TRBV15 and TRBJ2-2; 7 bases map to TRBD1. Sample: memory CD4+ T cells sorted from blood. Subset reported: CD45RA-negative fraction. The sequence was collected from a woman aged 30 to 39 in good health. The CDR3 region has the DNA TGTGCCACCAGCAGAGATAGGAGGACAGGCCAAAACACCGGGGAGCTGTTTTTT. It translates to CATSRDRRTGQNTGELFF. The whole variable domain, filled in from reference TRBV15 and TRBJ2-2, reads DAMVIQNPRYQVTQFGKPVTLSCSQTLNHNVMYWYQQKSSQAPKLLFHYYDKDFNNEADTPDNFQSRRPNTSFCFLDIRSPGLGDTAMYLCATSRDRRTGQNTGELFFGEGSRLTVL.